The 8 T cell receptor beta chains below all came from one sample that was sequenced in a study of shared clonotypes between healthy human individuals. TCRdb keeps only in-frame clones here, not all; method: immunoSEQ multiplex PCR. The table shows roughly 2,500,000 clones, with approximately 93% occurring only once. The sample consisted of naive CD4+ T cells from PBMCs. The subset is: CD45RA+ positively selected. The origin of the receptors is a man aged 18 to 30 in good health. Some clones in this sample may be carry-over from other donors' samples.

As for this clone: This sample also contains other DNA sequences that code for the same CDR3. J is TRBJ2-3 and V is TRBV29-1; D uncertain. V dropped 3 bases and J dropped 0 bases, with 4 bases sitting between them. This CDR3 comprises 12 residues. Germline CDR1 is SQVTM and CDR2 is ANQGSEA. The CDR3 region is CSVDPSTDTQYF. Here the CDR3 DNA reads TGCAGCGTTGATCCTAGCACAGATACGCAGTATTTT.

The sample holds a few counts of this clone. V is TRBV10-2 and J is TRBJ1-5, with TRBD1 as a possible D gene (5 bases). Trimming removed 6 bases from V and 9 bases from J, with 18 bases in between. Germline values: CDR1 WSHSY, CDR2 SAAADI. The CDR3 covers 14 residues. The CDR3 nucleotides are TGCGCCAGCAGCCTAGCAGGGAGCAGGTCGCCCCAGCATTTT. It codes for CASSLAGSRSPQHF.

The V gene is TRBV19, the J gene TRBJ1-5, with D uncertain. This CDR3 has 16 residues. Looked up from germline, CDR1 is LNHDA and CDR2 is SQIVND (reference sequence). The germline V and J ends were trimmed by 3 bases and 0 bases, with 12 bases remaining between them. The CDR3 region is CASSMWVSYSNQPQHF. DNA for the CDR3: TGTGCCAGTAGTATGTGGGTTTCCTATAGCAATCAGCCCCAGCATTTT.

Only one count was recorded for this clone. The CDR3 nucleotides read TGTGCCAGCAGCTACCGGGACCCGGGGTTTCAGTACTTC. Protein sequence: CASSYRDPGFQYF. The V call is TRBV5-4, the J call TRBJ2-4; D is possibly TRBD1 or TRBD2 (5 bases each). Germline loops: CDR1 SGHNT, CDR2 YYREEE (reference sequence). The V end lost 3 bases, the J end lost 11 bases, and 15 bases lay between the germline ends. This CDR3 spans 13 amino acids.

V is TRBV28 and J is TRBJ1-2; perhaps TRBD1 as D (5 bases). Trimming stripped 5 bases from V and 4 bases from J, with 11 bases between. The germline V gene encodes CDR1 MDHEN and CDR2 SYDVKM. This CDR3 has 13 residues. DNA of the CDR3: TGTGCCAGCAGTCGGGGACGGCCCTATGGCTACACCTTC. It yields the protein CASSRGRPYGYTF.

The CDR3 loop reads CASSGPGDPSEQYF. The CDR3 DNA is TGTGCCAGCAGCGGGCCCGGGGATCCATCCGAGCAGTACTTC. The V and J genes are TRBV2 and TRBJ2-7; D is perhaps TRBD2 (5 bases). V dropped 6 bases and J dropped 6 bases, with 18 bases sitting between them. CDR1 is SNHLY, CDR2 FYNNEI, per germline. The CDR3 is made up of 14 amino acids. The variable domain in full, completed from reference TRBV2 and TRBJ2-7, reads EPEVTQTPSHQVTQMGQEVILRCVPISNHLYFYWYRQILGQKVEFLVSFYNNEISEKSEIFDDQFSVERPDGSNFTLKIRSTKLEDSAMYFCASSGPGDPSEQYFGPGTRLTVT.

J is TRBJ1-2 and V is TRBV28, with D unclear. This CDR3 is 16 amino acids long. CDR1 and CDR2 from the germline V gene are MDHEN and SYDVKM. Trimming stripped 8 bases from V and 0 bases from J, with 19 bases between. CDR3 nucleotides: TGTGCCAGCGCCTTTAGCGGTGGTCGGACTAACTATGGCTACACCTTC. Translating it yields CASAFSGGRTNYGYTF.

This sequence joins TRBV9 and TRBJ2-3; D unresolved. Per the germline V gene, CDR1 is SGDLS and CDR2 is YYNGEE. This CDR3 has 14 amino acids. V was trimmed by 4 bases and J by 4 bases, leaving 13 bases between them. The CDR3 coding sequence is TGTGCCAGCAGCTTAAATTTTGGGGCAGATACGCAGTATTTT. This encodes CASSLNFGADTQYF.